The clone carrying this TCR beta chain occurred many times. A junction boundary mismatches the germline segment, possibly from a read error. In TCRdb, the multiplex PCR reads were re-called with MiXCR into one record per CDR3 protein. The sample lists approximately 150,000 distinct CDR3 sequences, 30% to 40% occurring once. This specimen belongs to a study of breast tumors, draining lymph nodes, adjacent tissues. Samples came from axillary lymph nodes draining the breast cancer. Germline V CDR1 and CDR2: DFQATT, SNEGSKA (reference sequence). The CDR3 length is 12 residues. The rearrangement uses TRBV20-1 and TRBJ1-2; D is uncertain. The origin of this receptor is a female donor with breast cancer. Some clones in this sample may be carry-over from other donors' samples. Sequencing was carried out using axillary lymph node tissue. CDR3 nucleotides: TGCAGTGCTAGAGATCAAGGGTATGGCTCCACCTTC. This encodes CSARDQGYGSTF.